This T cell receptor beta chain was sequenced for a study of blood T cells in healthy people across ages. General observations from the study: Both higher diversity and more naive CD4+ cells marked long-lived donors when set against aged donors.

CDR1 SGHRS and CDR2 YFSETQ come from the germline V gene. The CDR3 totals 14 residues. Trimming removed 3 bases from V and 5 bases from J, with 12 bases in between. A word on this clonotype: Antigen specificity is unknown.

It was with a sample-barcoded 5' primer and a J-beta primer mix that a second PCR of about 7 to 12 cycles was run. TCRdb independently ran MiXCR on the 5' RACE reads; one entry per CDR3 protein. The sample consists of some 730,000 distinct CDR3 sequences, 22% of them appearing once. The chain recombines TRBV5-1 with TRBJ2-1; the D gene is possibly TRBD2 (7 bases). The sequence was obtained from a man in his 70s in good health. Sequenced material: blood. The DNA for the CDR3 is TGCGCCAGCAGCTGGGGCGGGGGCAACAATGAGCAGTTCTTC. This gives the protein CASSWGGGNNEQFF.